This T cell receptor (beta chain) was sequenced during a study of human T cells and chemical hapten exposure. Overall study: All patients underwent weekly scalp dosing with diphenylcyclopropenone for the full roughly 25-week study. The patch tests put 0.01% DPC on the skin of the upper back and were read 6 days later. Per-sample variation in TCR yield stemmed mainly from small pooled library volume differences.

The time point denotes: patch test 2, 6 weeks after DPC sensitization. Treatment indicated: therapeutic diphenylcyclopropenone sensitization with weekly scalp DPC. General study results and limits: As the donors had alopecia, their immune response may differ from healthy people's.

This clonotype showed up many times. What it binds is not known. TCRdb called the RACE reads again in MiXCR, with one record for every CDR3 protein. The data hold some 350,000 distinct CDR3 sequences, with roughly 6.3% observed a single time. After removal of 6 bases from V and 1 base from J, the junction contained 5 bases not matched to a gene. Looked up from germline, CDR1 is MNHEY and CDR2 is SVGAGI. The CDR3 length is 14 residues. The rearrangement joins TRBV6-5 to TRBJ1-1; 7 bases align to TRBD1. The clonotype comes from a woman between 18 and 30 years old with alopecia areata. Some clones in this sample may be carry-over from other donors' samples. The sequencing used whole blood, collected in connection with sensitization to the hapten diphenylcyclopropenone (DPC). The CDR3 region is CASRSDRPNTEAFF. The CDR3 nucleotides are TGTGCCAGCAGATCGGACAGGCCGAACACTGAAGCTTTCTTT.